The rows below give T cell receptor beta chains drawn from one sample of a study of blood T cell repertoires in COVID-19. Here immunoSEQ multiplex PCR was the method, and the copy in TCRdb shows in-frame clones only, minus some. The sample lists some 260,000 clones, roughly 87% seen once, with just under 0.8% in the top ten. Input material: peripheral blood. The origin of the receptors is a woman in her 30s with acute or convalescent COVID-19. CDR3s include the opening cysteine and the closing phenylalanine or tryptophan. The order of the fields is clone size, D gene, CDR3 length, V gene, J gene, CDR3 protein, CDR3 DNA. A D gene is named only where the DNA matches it firmly. Some rows mark clone size as missing; the rest say once, few, many or name a class of expanded clone.

size: NA
D: TRBD1
length: 14
V: TRBV5-8
J: TRBJ1-2
CDR3: CASRPRGPDYGYTF
DNA: TGTGCCAGCAGGCCAAGGGGGCCGGACTATGGCTACACCTTC

size: NA
D: TRBD2
length: 13
V: TRBV20-1
J: TRBJ2-5
CDR3: CSASSSGGKTQYF
DNA: TGCAGTGCTAGTTCTTCGGGAGGGAAGACCCAGTACTTC

size: NA
D: TRBD1
length: 15
V: TRBV11-2
J: TRBJ2-7
CDR3: CASSLEAGGSYEQYF
DNA: TGTGCCAGCAGCTTAGAAGCAGGGGGCTCCTACGAGCAGTACTTC

size: NA
D: TRBD2
length: 16
V: TRBV4-3
J: TRBJ2-3
CDR3: CASSQGTSTRTDTQYF
DNA: TGCGCCAGCAGCCAAGGGACTAGCACTCGCACAGATACGCAGTATTTT

size: NA
D: NA
length: 13
V: TRBV10-3
J: TRBJ2-3
CDR3: CAISETSTDTQYF
DNA: TGTGCCATCAGTGAGACTAGCACAGATACGCAGTATTTT

size: once
D: NA
length: 15
V: TRBV27
J: TRBJ1-5
CDR3: CASSLSGAVGQPQHF
DNA: TGTGCCAGCAGTTTATCGGGGGCGGTGGGTCAGCCCCAGCATTTT

size: few
D: TRBD2
length: 15
V: TRBV30
J: TRBJ2-7
CDR3: CAWIHRQSGSYEQYF
DNA: TGTGCCTGGATCCACCGGCAAAGCGGGAGCTACGAGCAGTACTTC

size: once
D: NA
length: 15
V: TRBV28
J: TRBJ1-5
CDR3: CASSLGAPVNQPQHF
DNA: TGTGCCAGCAGTTTAGGAGCGCCAGTCAATCAGCCCCAGCATTTT

size: NA
D: NA
length: 14
V: TRBV15
J: TRBJ1-2
CDR3: CATSRQQESQGYTF
DNA: TGTGCCACCAGCAGACAACAGGAAAGTCAGGGCTACACCTTC

size: NA
D: TRBD1
length: 15
V: TRBV11-2
J: TRBJ1-4
CDR3: CASSSRDRVFEKLFF
DNA: TGTGCCAGCAGCTCGAGGGACAGGGTGTTTGAGAAACTGTTTTTT